The 26 T cell receptor beta chains presented below share a single source sample, sequenced in a study of OX40 agonist ivuxolimab in advanced cancers. The table came from immunoSEQ multiplex PCR; TCRdb's copy has only in-frame clones and leaves some out. Among over 90,000 clones listed, about 86% were seen once. The sample here was CD4+ or CD8+ T cells sorted from blood, taken in a trial of the OX40 agonist ivuxolimab. These receptors came from an adult with an advanced solid tumor such as melanoma, head and neck, liver or kidney cancer.

The V call is TRBV18, the J call TRBJ2-7, with a possible D match to TRBD2 (5 bases). Germline assignment: CDR1 KGHSH and CDR2 LQKENI. The CDR3 runs 12 residues. Trimming removed 3 bases from V and 3 bases from J, with 6 bases in between. The CDR3: CASSPGNYEQYF. The CDR3 coding sequence is TGTGCCAGCTCACCCGGGAACTACGAGCAGTACTTC.

The genes are TRBV6-1 and TRBJ2-7, with 9 positions matching TRBD1. The germline V gene has CDR1 MNHNS and CDR2 SASEGT. V gave up 7 bases and J gave up 5 bases; unmatched junction bases: 12. CDR3 length equals 15 residues. The chain's CDR3 is CASTPGGTGTDEQYF. CDR3 DNA sequence: TGTGCCAGCACTCCCGGGGGGACAGGGACTGACGAGCAGTACTTC.

The chain couples TRBV6-5 to TRBJ2-7, with 11 nucleotides matching TRBD2. V was clipped by 6 bases and J by 6 bases; unmatched bases: 7. CDR3 size: 14 residues. Germline V CDR1 and CDR2: MNHEY, SVGAGI. CDR3 DNA sequence: TGTGCCAGCAGACCGACTAGCGGGATGGGCGAGCAGTACTTC. Amino acids: CASRPTSGMGEQYF.

The V and J genes are TRBV29-1 and TRBJ2-1; D unresolved. The CDR3 spans 14 residues. Germline V CDR1 and CDR2: SQVTM, ANQGSEA. V dropped 7 bases and J dropped 0 bases, with 13 bases sitting between them. CDR3 amino acids: CSGTDMSSYNEQFF. CDR3 nucleotide sequence: TGCAGCGGGACCGATATGAGCTCCTACAATGAGCAGTTCTTC.

The CDR3 reads CASSQGGFGASDTQYF. The CDR3 DNA follows: TGCGCCAGCAGCCAAGGAGGCTTCGGGGCCTCCGATACGCAGTATTTT. The rearrangement uses TRBV4-3 and TRBJ2-3; D possibly uses TRBD1 or TRBD2 (5 bases each). This CDR3 region has 16 residues. CDR1 and CDR2 from the germline V gene are LGHNA and YSLEER. Trimming removed 1 base from V and 6 bases from J, with 17 bases in between.

This clone has only a few counts. J is TRBJ1-1 and V is TRBV5-1; D unresolved. V lost 0 bases and J lost 1, with 10 bases in between. Germline V gene lookup returns CDR1 SGHRS and CDR2 YFSETQ. The CDR3 contains 15 residues. CDR3 DNA sequence: TGCGCCAGCAGCTTGGCAAGTGGGTCGAACACTGAAGCTTTCTTT. Translating gives CASSLASGSNTEAFF.

The J gene is TRBJ1-1, the V gene TRBV5-1; D call uncertain. Trimming took off 0 bases at V and 0 bases at J, with 6 bases between the two ends. The CDR3 is 14 amino acids. Germline V CDR1 and CDR2: SGHRS, YFSETQ. CDR3 sequence (DNA): TGCGCCAGCAGCTTGGAGTTGTTGAACACTGAAGCTTTCTTT. It translates to CASSLELLNTEAFF.

This chain joins TRBV6-5 and TRBJ2-3; TRBD2 aligns across 7 bases. CDR1 is MNHEY, CDR2 SVGAGI, per germline. The ends lost 2 bases at V and 2 bases at J; junction bases unmatched: 7. This CDR3 comprises 16 residues. As DNA, the CDR3 is TGTGCCAGCAGTTACCGGGGAGGGAAGGCCACAGATACGCAGTATTTT. Its translation is CASSYRGGKATDTQYF.

The genes are TRBV7-9 and TRBJ1-2; no clear D. V lost 5 bases to trimming and J lost 8 bases, with 6 bases between them. Germline assignment: CDR1 SEHNR and CDR2 FQNEAQ (reference sequence). CDR3 length: 10 residues. The CDR3 loop reads CASSPRGYTF. The CDR3 coding sequence is TGTGCCAGCAGCCCTAGGGGCTACACCTTC.

There are a few counts of this clone. The chain couples TRBV23-1 to TRBJ1-5; 7 bases map to TRBD1. TRBV23-1 counts as an open reading frame of uncertain function. This CDR3 region has 15 residues. V lost 0 bases, J lost 1 base, and 0 bases stayed unmatched. The CDR3 sequence is CASSQSTGSNQPQHF. The CDR3 bases are TGCGCCAGCAGTCAATCGACAGGGAGCAATCAGCCCCAGCATTTT.

DNA for the CDR3: TGTGCCAGCTCACCGACTAGCCCCGCGAACACCGGGGAGCTGTTTTTT. Residues: CASSPTSPANTGELFF. The chain combines TRBV18 with TRBJ2-2; 7 bases line up with TRBD2. J lost 0 bases, V lost 3 bases, and 4 bases had no gene match. The CDR3 is 16 residues long. CDR1 is KGHSH and CDR2 is LQKENI in the germline V gene.

The chain carries TRBV4-2 and TRBJ2-7; 11 bases agree with TRBD1. V gave up 0 bases and J gave up 6 bases; unmatched junction bases: 19. In germline, CDR1 is LGHNA, CDR2 YNFKEQ. There are 20 residues in the CDR3. CDR3 amino acids: CASSQDPPGTGGLLGGEQYF. CDR3 in DNA: TGTGCCAGCAGCCAAGATCCCCCTGGGACAGGGGGTCTGTTGGGAGGCGAGCAGTACTTC.

This chain uses TRBV18 with TRBJ2-5, with D tentatively TRBD1 (6 bases). The V end lost 4 bases, the J end lost 0 bases, and 9 bases lay between the germline ends. The CDR3 spans 14 residues. Per germline, CDR1 KGHSH and CDR2 LQKENI. Here the CDR3 reads CASSRGQYQETQYF. The CDR3 DNA is TGTGCCAGCTCACGCGGACAGTACCAAGAGACCCAGTACTTC.

Only one count was recorded for this clone. V usage is TRBV30 and J usage is TRBJ1-2, with D maybe TRBD1 (5 bases). The length of the CDR3 is 13 residues. CDR1 is GTSNPN and CDR2 is SVGIG in the germline V gene (reference sequence). Between the trimmed V and J ends, which lost 7 bases and 7 bases, there was a span of 19 bases. CDR3 region: CASPGRRSSGYTF. In nucleotides, the CDR3 is TGTGCCTCCCCGGGGCGCCGGAGTAGTGGCTACACCTTC.

This chain uses TRBV20-1 with TRBJ1-2; unclear D gene. Trimming removed 8 bases from V and 4 bases from J, with 11 bases in between. This CDR3 is 11 amino acids long. Germline V CDR1 and CDR2: DFQATT, SNEGSKA (reference sequence). As DNA, the CDR3 is TGCAGTCAAACCAAGAGCTATGGCTACACCTTC. Amino acid sequence: CSQTKSYGYTF.

V and J are TRBV2 and TRBJ2-3, with TRBD2 matching 10 bases. Trimming at V came to 6 bases and at J to 0 bases, leaving 3 bases not matched to a gene. CDR3 length: 15 amino acids. The germline gives CDR1 SNHLY, CDR2 FYNNEI. This CDR3 reads CASRPAGGSTDTQYF. The CDR3 bases are TGTGCCAGCAGGCCAGCGGGAGGGAGCACAGATACGCAGTATTTT.

This sequence joins TRBV5-4 and TRBJ2-1; 13 bases map to TRBD2. V lost 3 bases to trimming and J lost 7 bases; unmatched junction nucleotides: 4. The CDR3 covers 15 residues. Germline V gene lookup returns CDR1 SGHNT and CDR2 YYREEE (reference sequence). DNA for the CDR3: TGTGCCAGCAGCTACCGACTAGCGGGGGGAAATGAGCAGTTCTTC. This sequence encodes CASSYRLAGGNEQFF.

This clone was observed a single time. In DNA form, the CDR3 reads TGCGCCAGCAGCTTGGTCCGGGCGTCCACCACAGATACGCAGTATTTT. Its protein is CASSLVRASTTDTQYF. The V gene is TRBV5-1, the J gene TRBJ2-3; D unresolved. Trimming took off 0 bases at V and 2 bases at J, with 13 bases between the two ends. CDR3 length equals 16 residues. CDR1 and CDR2 (germline): SGHRS, YFSETQ.

The chain combines TRBV7-2 with TRBJ2-1; a possible D gene is TRBD2 (5 bases). V was shortened by 5 bases and J by 5 bases, with 19 bases between the two germline ends. Germline CDR1 is SGHTA and CDR2 is FQGNSA. The CDR3 is made up of 16 amino acids. In DNA form, the CDR3 reads TGTGCCAGCAGCCATCGTGGACGGAGGTTCGACAATGAGCAGTTCTTC. This gives the protein CASSHRGRRFDNEQFF.

This chain joins TRBV6-5 and TRBJ1-2, with D hard to call. V lost 5 bases and J lost 5, with 9 bases in between. The CDR3 is 12 amino acids. CDR1 MNHEY and CDR2 SVGAGI come from the germline V gene. CDR3 bases: TGTGCCAGCAGTGCCAGGCCTTATGGCTACACCTTC. Protein sequence: CASSARPYGYTF.

The chain joins TRBV6-6 to TRBJ2-5, with TRBD1 identical over 10 bases. The length of the CDR3 is 16 residues. V was pared by 6 bases and J by 2 bases, with 9 bases of the junction left unmatched. Germline V gene data show CDR1 as MNHNY and CDR2 as SVGAGI (reference sequence). This CDR3 reads CASRGPGQGYQETQYF. The CDR3 DNA reads TGTGCCAGCAGGGGCCCGGGACAGGGGTATCAAGAGACCCAGTACTTC.

The chain combines TRBV2 with TRBJ1-3; no firm D call. The CDR3 is 16 residues long. Germline CDR1 and CDR2: SNHLY and FYNNEI. V shed 6 bases and J shed 0 bases, with 15 bases lying between them. The CDR3 loop is CASSHKRKSSGNTIYF. The DNA of the CDR3 is TGTGCCAGCAGCCATAAAAGGAAAAGCTCTGGAAACACCATATATTTT.

The chain combines TRBV5-1 with TRBJ2-7; D unclear. The V end lost 4 bases, the J end lost 5 bases, and 16 bases lay between the germline ends. CDR1 SGHRS and CDR2 YFSETQ come from the germline V gene. The CDR3 consists of 14 residues. The CDR3 coding sequence is TGCGCCAGCAGCCCTCGAGTACTTATCGACGAGCAGTACTTC. Translation: CASSPRVLIDEQYF.

The V and J genes are TRBV23-1 and TRBJ1-1, with 11 bases that match TRBD1. TRBV23-1 is an open reading frame whose function is uncertain. The CDR3 is made up of 15 amino acids. J lost 10 bases, V lost 8 bases, and 15 bases had no gene match. CDR3 in amino acids: CASSSRDRGRRLAFF. The CDR3 DNA follows: TGCGCCAGCTCCTCAAGGGACAGGGGGAGAAGACTAGCTTTCTTT.

The chain is built from TRBV5-6 and TRBJ1-1; 9 bases match TRBD1. The trim removed 7 bases at V and 0 bases at J, leaving 4 bases unmatched. CDR1 and CDR2 (germline): SGHDT, YYEEEE. The CDR3 is made up of 14 amino acids. CDR3 coding DNA: TGTGCCAGCGGTGGGACAGGGTTGAACACTGAAGCTTTCTTT. This encodes CASGGTGLNTEAFF.

In its sample, this clone was seen many times. V gene TRBV27 combines with J gene TRBJ1-1, with no clear D. This CDR3 spans 17 amino acids. V lost 7 bases, J lost 0 bases, and 21 bases lay in between. Germline values: CDR1 MNHEY, CDR2 SMNVEV (reference sequence). Here the CDR3 reads CASIGSGRNSMNTEAFF. In DNA form, the CDR3 reads TGTGCCAGCATCGGTTCAGGCAGGAACTCCATGAACACTGAAGCTTTCTTT.